Presented here are 20 T cell receptor beta chains from one specimen sequenced in a study of T cells in Graves' hyperthyroidism and ophthalmopathy. Amplification targeted TCR beta CDR3 regions from RNA transcripts. First-round RT-PCR with HTBI primers amplified the TCR CDR3 region. MiXCR, run by TCRdb on the multiplex PCR reads, gives a single entry per CDR3 protein. The repertoire includes about 640,000 distinct CDR3 sequences, less than 25% of them detected once, and more than 30% sits in the top ten. The sample taken for sequencing was blood. The receptors were sampled from a man aged 25 to 40 with Graves' ophthalmopathy.

This clonotype was counted only a few times. Sequence at one end of the junction differs from germline and may be a read error. The rearrangement joins TRBV30 to TRBJ2-7; 12 bases fit TRBD2. Germline V gives CDR1 GTSNPN, CDR2 SVGIG (reference sequence). This CDR3 spans 16 amino acids. Written as DNA, the CDR3 is TGTACCTGGAGTCCTAGCGGGAGGGCCCGTCGATACGAGCAGTACTTC. Translated: CTWSPSGRARRYEQYF.

Many counts were recorded for this clonotype. V gene TRBV2 combines with J gene TRBJ1-5; 7 bases line up with TRBD1. CDR1 is SNHLY and CDR2 is FYNNEI in the germline V gene. The CDR3 consists of 14 residues. The trim removed 6 bases at V and 6 bases at J, leaving 8 bases unmatched. The DNA for the CDR3 is TGTGCCAGCAGACGGGACAGTCGGCCTCAGCCCCAGCATTTT. It encodes CASRRDSRPQPQHF.

This clonotype has a count of ten or more. The chain is built from TRBV2 and TRBJ2-1; D might be TRBD1 or TRBD2, each matching 5 bases. Germline lookup yields CDR1 SNHLY and CDR2 FYNNEI. Trimming pared 4 bases from V and 1 base from J, leaving 11 bases between. There are 15 residues in the CDR3. CDR3 sequence reads: CASSGGSGSYNEQFF. In nucleotides, the CDR3 is TGTGCCAGCAGTGGGGGGAGTGGATCCTACAATGAGCAGTTCTTC. Full variable domain (missing parts from reference TRBV2 and TRBJ2-1): EPEVTQTPSHQVTQMGQEVILRCVPISNHLYFYWYRQILGQKVEFLVSFYNNEISEKSEIFDDQFSVERPDGSNFTLKIRSTKLEDSAMYFCASSGGSGSYNEQFFGPGTRLTVL.

J is TRBJ2-7 and V is TRBV12-3 or TRBV12-4; D may be TRBD2 (6 bases). The V end lost 0 bases, the J end lost 2 bases, and 17 bases lay between the germline ends. The CDR3 runs to 17 residues. The CDR3 loop reads CASSLAAGGGTAYEQYF. The CDR3 DNA sequence: TGTGCCAGCAGTTTAGCGGCAGGTGGCGGGACTGCCTACGAGCAGTACTTC.

This chain connects TRBV7-6 to TRBJ1-2, with TRBD1 identical over 7 bases. CDR1 and CDR2 (germline): SGHVS, FNYEAQ. J gave up 6 bases and V 4 bases, and 8 bases lay outside the gene matches. The CDR3 extends over 14 amino acids. Here the CDR3 reads CASSSLQGGHGYTF. The DNA of the CDR3 is TGTGCCAGCAGCTCTCTCCAGGGGGGCCATGGCTACACCTTC.

This clonotype was picked up a small number of times. This sequence joins TRBV9 and TRBJ1-1, with D perhaps matching TRBD1 (5 bases). V dropped 3 bases and J dropped 0 bases, with 9 bases sitting between them. CDR1 and CDR2 (germline): SGDLS, YYNGEE. The CDR3 is made up of 14 amino acids. The CDR3, as DNA: TGTGCCAGCAGCGAACAGGCTCTGAACACTGAAGCTTTCTTT. It is translated as CASSEQALNTEAFF.

The CDR3 here is CASSSDRGWETQYF. The CDR3 DNA follows: TGTGCCAGCAGCTCGGACAGGGGATGGGAGACCCAGTACTTC. V and J are TRBV7-9 and TRBJ2-5; TRBD1 agrees at 9 bases. The CDR3 has 14 residues. The trim removed 4 bases at V and 5 bases at J, leaving 5 bases unmatched. The germline CDR1 and CDR2 sequences are SEHNR and FQNEAQ (reference sequence).

This clonotype has a handful of counts. The V and J genes are TRBV6-4 and TRBJ2-7; D possibly corresponds to TRBD2 (6 bases). Between the trimmed V and J ends, which lost 6 bases and 2 bases, there was a span of 14 bases. CDR3 length: 14 amino acids. Per germline, CDR1 MRHNA and CDR2 SNTAGT. In DNA, the CDR3 is TGTGCCAGCAGACCGGGACTCCGGGCCTACGAGCAGTACTTC. It is translated as CASRPGLRAYEQYF.

J is TRBJ2-5 and V is TRBV2, with 13 nucleotides matching TRBD2. The junction had 7 bases not matched to a gene; V was cut back by 7 bases and J by 2 bases. This CDR3 comprises 16 residues. Germline V gene data show CDR1 as SNHLY and CDR2 as FYNNEI. The CDR3 DNA sequence: TGTGCCAGCACACCACCGGGACTAGCGGGACAAGAGACCCAGTACTTC. It codes for CASTPPGLAGQETQYF.

This clonotype was detected many times. This sequence joins TRBV29-1 and TRBJ2-7; 8 bases agree with TRBD1. CDR1 is SQVTM, CDR2 ANQGSEA, per germline. The CDR3 consists of 13 residues. V lost 4 bases, J lost 5 bases, and 7 bases stayed unmatched. The CDR3 sequence: CSVVAGGFHEQYF. For the CDR3, the DNA is TGCAGCGTTGTAGCAGGGGGCTTCCACGAGCAGTACTTC.

This clonotype occurred a few times. In DNA form, the CDR3 reads TGTGCCAGCAGTCACACCGAGGGGGACACTGAAGCTTTCTTT. Translation: CASSHTEGDTEAFF. The chain uses TRBV9 and TRBJ1-1; possibly TRBD1 for D (6 bases). V was cut by 5 bases and J by 3 bases, with 14 bases left in between. CDR3 length equals 14 residues. Germline CDR1 and CDR2: SGDLS and YYNGEE.

The V gene is TRBV19, the J gene TRBJ2-1; D is uncertain. CDR3 length equals 13 residues. Germline V gives CDR1 LNHDA, CDR2 SQIVND (reference sequence). The ends were cut back, 10 bases at V and 7 bases at J, with 17 bases in the middle. Here the CDR3 reads CATRTPPGNEQFF. DNA for the CDR3: TGTGCCACCCGGACCCCCCCTGGGAATGAGCAGTTCTTC.

J is TRBJ1-6 and V is TRBV6-1; D ambiguous. This CDR3 has 14 residues. In germline, CDR1 is MNHNS, CDR2 SASEGT. Trimming stripped 4 bases from V and 7 bases from J, with 11 bases between. The CDR3 reads CASSGKGLNSPLHF. The CDR3 DNA reads TGTGCCAGCAGTGGTAAAGGACTGAATTCACCCCTCCACTTT.

As to this clonotype: This could be a read error, since a much larger clone is one nucleotide away. V and J are TRBV20-1 and TRBJ2-5, with D possibly matching TRBD2 (7 bases). Germline values: CDR1 DFQATT, CDR2 SNEGSKA (reference sequence). The CDR3 length is 13 residues. CDR3 DNA: TGCAATGCTAGATACAGGGAGGGGGAGACCCAGTACTTC. Translating it yields CNARYREGETQYF.

This clonotype has more than one count but fewer than ten. Written as DNA, the CDR3 is TGTGCCAGCAGCGTTGACAGGGTGGGGAACGAGCAGTACTTC. It yields the protein CASSVDRVGNEQYF. The J gene is TRBJ2-7, the V gene TRBV9; 7 nucleotides match TRBD1. J gave up 5 bases and V 2 bases, and 7 bases lay outside the gene matches. The CDR3 runs to 14 residues. From germline, CDR1 is SGDLS and CDR2 YYNGEE.

This sequence joins TRBV7-2 and TRBJ2-3; the D is unclear. V dropped 3 bases and J dropped 0 bases, with 13 bases sitting between them. The CDR3 loop spans 16 amino acids. In germline, CDR1 is SGHTA, CDR2 FQGNSA. The CDR3 DNA follows: TGTGCCAGCAGCTTGACCAGCCGGTTAAGCACAGATACGCAGTATTTT. It encodes CASSLTSRLSTDTQYF.

This clonotype was seen more than once but under ten times. This CDR3 is CASSSRTGWSSYNSPLHF. In DNA, the CDR3 is TGTGCCAGCAGTTCGCGGACAGGTTGGAGCTCCTATAATTCACCCCTCCACTTT. The J gene is TRBJ1-6, the V gene TRBV28; 7 bases are shared with TRBD1. The CDR3 spans 18 residues. The V segment lost 4 bases and the J segment 0 bases; nucleotides outside the gene matches: 9. Germline V gene lookup returns CDR1 MDHEN and CDR2 SYDVKM.

This clonotype has at least ten counts. The V and J genes are TRBV11-2 and TRBJ1-6; D is possibly TRBD1 (5 bases). Germline V CDR1 and CDR2: SGHAT, FQNNGV. The CDR3 spans 15 residues. With 2 bases removed from V and 11 bases from J, the gap between germline ends came to 16 bases. The CDR3 nucleotides are TGTGCCAGCAGCTTACTTTTGGGGGAGCGAGCACCCCTCCACTTT. Amino acid sequence: CASSLLLGERAPLHF.

A few counts support this clonotype. The chain joins TRBV20-1 to TRBJ2-7, with 8 bases identical to TRBD1. The CDR3 is made up of 13 amino acids. Germline values: CDR1 DFQATT, CDR2 SNEGSKA (reference sequence). V was pared by 5 bases and J by 6 bases, with 9 bases of the junction left unmatched. The CDR3 loop reads CSAPLQGAVEQYF. In DNA, the CDR3 is TGCAGTGCTCCTCTCCAGGGGGCGGTCGAGCAGTACTTC.

Only a few counts were recorded for this clonotype. The chain recombines TRBV7-9 with TRBJ1-2; D ambiguous. This CDR3 comprises 13 residues. The germline V gene encodes CDR1 SEHNR and CDR2 FQNEAQ (reference sequence). V gave up 5 bases and J gave up 2 bases, with 9 bases separating them. The CDR3 spells CASSPWSNYGYTF. The CDR3, as DNA: TGTGCCAGCAGCCCCTGGTCCAACTATGGCTACACCTTC. Full variable domain (rest looked up from reference TRBV7-9 and TRBJ1-2): DTGVSQNPRHKITKRGQNVTFRCDPISEHNRLYWYRQTLGQGPEFLTYFQNEAQLEKSRLLSDRFSAERPKGSFSTLEIQRTEQGDSAMYLCASSPWSNYGYTFGSGTRLTVV.